This T cell receptor beta chain was identified during a study of PD-1 blockade in classical Hodgkin lymphoma. Broader study findings: For complete responders, baseline diversity was comparable to that of newly diagnosed patients. Newly diagnosed patients reportedly had lower baseline TCR diversity than healthy donors. Patients excluded were those beginning nivolumab under 1 year after ASCT.

The CDR3 has 15 residues. V was shortened by 5 bases and J by 1 base, with 13 bases between the two germline ends. The germline CDR1 and CDR2 sequences are SGHNT and YENEEA. The data were produced by immunoSEQ multiplex PCR, yet TCRdb's version contains in-frame clones alone and is incomplete. The sample holds 98,000 or so clones, about 88% seen once. Each and every patient relapsed after autologous stem cell transplantation, and patients got differing brentuximab vedotin exposure. About this clone itself: The antigen is not known.

The source material was peripheral blood mononuclear cells (PBMCs), sampled before the second cycle of nivolumab. This receptor was taken from a human donor with classical Hodgkin lymphoma. The chain links TRBV11-3 to TRBJ2-3; D unresolved. The CDR3: CASSPSRQGTDTQYF. CDR3 DNA sequence: TGTGCCAGCAGCCCATCGAGGCAGGGCACAGATACGCAGTATTTT.